This TCR beta chain came from a study of blood T cell repertoires in COVID-19. CDR1 SGHVS and CDR2 FNYEAQ come from the germline V gene. This CDR3 has 16 residues. Germline trimming cut 0 bases from V and 0 bases from J; bases unmatched to any gene: 4. Here immunoSEQ multiplex PCR was the method, and the copy in TCRdb shows in-frame clones only, minus some. This table has 90,000 or so clones, 89% appearing once. This chain links TRBV7-6 with TRBJ1-1; TRBD1 matches 7 bases. Sample: peripheral blood. This clonotype was sampled from a woman between 65 and 79 years old with acute or convalescent COVID-19. CDR3 coding DNA: TGTGCCAGCAGCTTAGCAAGGGGGCGGATGAACACTGAAGCTTTCTTT. Translated: CASSLARGRMNTEAFF.